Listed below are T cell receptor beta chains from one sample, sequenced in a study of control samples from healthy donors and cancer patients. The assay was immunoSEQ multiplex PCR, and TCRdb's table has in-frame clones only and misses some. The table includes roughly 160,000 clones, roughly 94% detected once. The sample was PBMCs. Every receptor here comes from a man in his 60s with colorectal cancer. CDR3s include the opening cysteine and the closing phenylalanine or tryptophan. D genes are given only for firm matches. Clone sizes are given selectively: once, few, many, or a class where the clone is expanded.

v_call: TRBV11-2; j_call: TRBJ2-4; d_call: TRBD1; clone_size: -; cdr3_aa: CASSSTGLAKNIQYF; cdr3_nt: TGTGCCAGCAGCTCGACAGGGTTAGCCAAAAACATTCAGTACTTC
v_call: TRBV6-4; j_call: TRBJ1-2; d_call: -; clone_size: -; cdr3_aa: CASSDGTGHGYTF; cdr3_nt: TGTGCCAGCAGTGACGGTACAGGGCATGGCTACACCTTC
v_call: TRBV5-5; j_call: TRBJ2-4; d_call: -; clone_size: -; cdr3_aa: CASSLYGTSHIQYF; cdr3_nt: TGTGCCAGCAGCCTATACGGGACCTCTCACATTCAGTACTTC
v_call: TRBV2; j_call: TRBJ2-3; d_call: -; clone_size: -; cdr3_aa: CASSVAGSIDTQYF; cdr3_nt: TGTGCCAGCAGTGTGGCGGGGTCTATAGATACGCAGTATTTT
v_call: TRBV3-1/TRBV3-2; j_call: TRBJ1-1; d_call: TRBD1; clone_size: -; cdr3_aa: CASSQEAGGNTEAFF; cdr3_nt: TGTGCCAGCAGCCAAGAGGCAGGGGGGAACACTGAAGCTTTCTTT
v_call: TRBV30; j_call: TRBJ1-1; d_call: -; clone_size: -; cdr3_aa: CAWSPRHWERKAEAFF; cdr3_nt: TGTGCCTGGAGTCCCCGACACTGGGAACGTAAGGCTGAAGCTTTCTTT
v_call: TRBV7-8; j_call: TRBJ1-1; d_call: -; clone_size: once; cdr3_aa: CASSSAAWTRTEAFF; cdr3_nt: TGTGCCAGCAGCTCCGCTGCCTGGACACGCACTGAAGCTTTCTTT
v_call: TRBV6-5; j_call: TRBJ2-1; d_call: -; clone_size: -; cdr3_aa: CASSRTELSYNEQFF; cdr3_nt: TGTGCCAGCAGTAGGACAGAACTTTCCTACAATGAGCAGTTCTTC
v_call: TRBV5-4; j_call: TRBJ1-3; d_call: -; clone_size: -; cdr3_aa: CASSPTGFGNTIYF; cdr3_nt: TGTGCCAGCAGCCCGACAGGTTTCGGAAACACCATATATTTT
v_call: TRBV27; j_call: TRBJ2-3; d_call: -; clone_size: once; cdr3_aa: CASSLRGQVSTDTQYF; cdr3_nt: TGTGCCAGCAGTTTACGCGGGCAGGTATCCACAGATACGCAGTATTTT
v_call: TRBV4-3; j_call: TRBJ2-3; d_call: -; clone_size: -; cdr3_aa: CASSPGQLAGTQYF; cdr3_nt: TGCGCCAGCAGCCCCGGACAGCTCGCAGGTACGCAGTATTTT
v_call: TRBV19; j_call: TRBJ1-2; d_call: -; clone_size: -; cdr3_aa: CASSASSYYGYTF; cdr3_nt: TGTGCCAGTAGTGCTTCGAGTTACTATGGCTACACCTTC
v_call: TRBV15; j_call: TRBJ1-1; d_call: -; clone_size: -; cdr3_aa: CATADESMNTEAFF; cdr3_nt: TGTGCCACCGCAGATGAGTCCATGAACACTGAAGCTTTCTTT
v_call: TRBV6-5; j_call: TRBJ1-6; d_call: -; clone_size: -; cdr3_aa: CASSYSYQLGERPLHF; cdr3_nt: TGTGCCAGCAGTTACTCGTATCAGTTGGGAGAAAGGCCCCTCCACTTT